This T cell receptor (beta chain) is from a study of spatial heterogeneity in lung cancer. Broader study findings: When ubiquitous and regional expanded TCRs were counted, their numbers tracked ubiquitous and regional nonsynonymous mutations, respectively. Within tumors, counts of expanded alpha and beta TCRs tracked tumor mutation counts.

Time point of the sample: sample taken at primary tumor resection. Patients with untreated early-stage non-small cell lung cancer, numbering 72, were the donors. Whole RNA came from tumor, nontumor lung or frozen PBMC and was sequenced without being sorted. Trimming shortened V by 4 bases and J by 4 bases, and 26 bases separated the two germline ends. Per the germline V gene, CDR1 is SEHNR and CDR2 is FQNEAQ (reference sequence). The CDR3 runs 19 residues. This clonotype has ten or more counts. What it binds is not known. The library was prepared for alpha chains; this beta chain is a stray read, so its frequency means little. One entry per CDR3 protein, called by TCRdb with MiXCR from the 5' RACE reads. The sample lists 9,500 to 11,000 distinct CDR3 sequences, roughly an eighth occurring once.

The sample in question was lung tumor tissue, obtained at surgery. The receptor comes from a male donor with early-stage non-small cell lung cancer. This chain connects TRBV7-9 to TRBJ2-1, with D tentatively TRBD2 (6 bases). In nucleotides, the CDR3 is TGTGCCAGCAGCTCCACACGGATAGGAGGGGATAGATTATACAATGAGCAGTTCTTC. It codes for CASSSTRIGGDRLYNEQFF. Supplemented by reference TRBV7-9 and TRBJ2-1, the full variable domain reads DTGVSQNPRHKITKRGQNVTFRCDPISEHNRLYWYRQTLGQGPEFLTYFQNEAQLEKSRLLSDRFSAERPKGSFSTLEIQRTEQGDSAMYLCASSSTRIGGDRLYNEQFFGPGTRLTVL.